The rows below give T cell receptor beta chains drawn from one sample of a study of Ad26.COV2.S vaccination and SARS-CoV-2 variants. Sequencing was performed with immunoSEQ multiplex PCR; in TCRdb, only in-frame clones are kept and a portion is missing. Here the sample spans around 300,000 clones, roughly 90% being singletons. Sequences were derived from peripheral blood, sampled in a trial of Ad26.COV2.S vaccine versus placebo. The receptors originated from a person between 18 and 65 years old who received the Ad26.COV2.S COVID-19 vaccine or a placebo. The CDR3 runs from the conserved cysteine through the conserved F or W. A D gene is named only where the DNA matches it firmly. The size entry is marked missing in some rows and otherwise reads once, few, many or a size class.

size	J	D	V	CDR3	DNA
-	TRBJ2-3	TRBD2	TRBV4-1	CASSQARLAGFTDTQYF	TGCGCCAGCAGCCAAGCTAGACTAGCGGGTTTCACAGATACGCAGTATTTT
-	TRBJ2-2	-	TRBV7-9	CASSLLVSAGELFF	TGTGCCAGCAGCTTATTGGTTTCAGCCGGGGAGCTGTTTTTT
-	TRBJ1-6	-	TRBV5-4	CASSPPGNSYNSPLHF	TGTGCCAGCAGTCCTCCAGGGAACTCCTATAATTCACCCCTCCACTTT
-	TRBJ2-5	-	TRBV7-8	CASSSVRGVRATQYF	TGTGCCAGCAGCTCCGTGAGGGGGGTTAGGGCGACCCAGTACTTC
-	TRBJ2-1	TRBD1	TRBV7-2	CASSLTGQVYNEQFF	TGTGCCAGCAGCCTGACGGGACAGGTGTACAATGAGCAGTTCTTC
-	TRBJ2-1	-	TRBV24-1	CATSDSPGVGSYNEQFF	TGTGCCACCAGTGATTCCCCTGGGGTTGGCTCCTACAATGAGCAGTTCTTC
-	TRBJ2-1	-	TRBV5-1	CASSLTRASYNEQFF	TGCGCCAGCAGCTTGACGCGGGCCTCCTACAATGAGCAGTTCTTC
-	TRBJ2-1	TRBD1	TRBV3-1/TRBV3-2	CASSSYRGSSYNEQFF	TGTGCCAGCAGTAGCTACAGGGGGAGCTCCTACAATGAGCAGTTCTTC
-	TRBJ2-7	TRBD2	TRBV5-5	CASSLEGLAGGPYEQYF	TGTGCCAGCAGCTTGGAAGGACTAGCGGGAGGGCCCTACGAGCAGTACTTC
-	TRBJ2-1	-	TRBV11-2	CASSPLPDSYNEQFF	TGTGCCAGCAGCCCGCTGCCTGACTCCTACAATGAGCAGTTCTTC
-	TRBJ1-2	-	TRBV27	CASSRSGPPNYGYTF	TGTGCCAGCAGTAGAAGTGGGCCACCAAACTATGGCTACACCTTC
-	TRBJ2-5	-	TRBV6-5	CASSTSDSQETQYF	TGTGCCAGCAGTACCTCGGACAGTCAAGAGACCCAGTACTTC
-	TRBJ1-1	TRBD1	TRBV15	CATSFPGGGNTEAFF	TGTGCCACCAGCTTTCCAGGGGGTGGGAACACTGAAGCTTTCTTT
-	TRBJ1-4	TRBD1	TRBV28	CASSFGRTGNEKLFF	TGTGCCAGCAGTTTTGGTAGGACAGGGAATGAAAAACTGTTTTTT
once	TRBJ1-2	TRBD1	TRBV25-1	CASSPRGGWFYGYTF	TGTGCCAGCAGCCCCAGGGGGGGTTGGTTCTATGGCTACACCTTC
-	TRBJ2-7	-	TRBV7-8	CASSLVGGGGGLHEQYF	TGTGCCAGCAGCTTAGTGGGTGGAGGGGGCGGTCTACACGAGCAGTACTTC
-	TRBJ1-1	TRBD1	TRBV7-2	CASSLQGQGNTEAFF	TGTGCCAGCAGCCTCCAGGGACAGGGGAACACTGAAGCTTTCTTT
-	TRBJ2-2	-	TRBV6-5	CASSYGGELFF	TGTGCCAGCAGTTACGGCGGGGAGCTGTTTTTT
-	TRBJ1-5	-	TRBV6-2/TRBV6-3	CASSYTLSNQPQHF	TGTGCCAGCAGTTACACACTTAGCAATCAGCCCCAGCATTTT
-	TRBJ2-4	TRBD1	TRBV19	CASSTRGQGAPLAKNIQYF	TGTGCCAGTAGTACCCGGGGACAGGGGGCCCCTCTAGCCAAAAACATTCAGTACTTC
-	TRBJ2-7	TRBD1	TRBV14	CASSGTGTGSHEQYF	TGTGCCAGCAGCGGAACCGGGACAGGGAGCCACGAGCAGTACTTC
-	TRBJ2-5	-	TRBV2	CASSPGRATYQETQYF	TGTGCCAGCAGCCCGGGCAGGGCTACGTACCAAGAGACCCAGTACTTC
-	TRBJ1-5	TRBD1	TRBV2	CASSLQGAQPQHF	TGTGCCAGCAGTCTACAGGGGGCACAGCCCCAGCATTTT
-	TRBJ2-1	-	TRBV5-6	CASSFWTVWDNEQFF	TGTGCCAGCAGCTTTTGGACGGTATGGGACAATGAGCAGTTCTTC
once	TRBJ1-4	TRBD1	TRBV5-4	CASSLRQGANEKLFF	TGTGCCAGCAGCTTACGACAGGGGGCAAATGAAAAACTGTTTTTT
-	TRBJ2-1	TRBD1	TRBV23-1	CASSQATGDNEQFF	TGCGCCAGCAGTCAAGCGACAGGGGACAATGAGCAGTTCTTC
-	TRBJ2-1	TRBD2	TRBV11-3	CASSPSGGADNEQFF	TGTGCCAGCAGCCCATCGGGGGGGGCCGACAATGAGCAGTTCTTC
-	TRBJ2-5	-	TRBV5-1	CASSRTAGDLQETQYF	TGCGCCAGCAGCAGGACCGCAGGGGATCTCCAAGAGACCCAGTACTTC
-	TRBJ1-1	-	TRBV19	CASSPRPRGKLNTEAFF	TGTGCCAGTAGTCCTCGTCCCAGGGGAAAGTTGAACACTGAAGCTTTCTTT
-	TRBJ2-1	TRBD1	TRBV5-6	CASSAGGSYNEQFF	TGTGCCAGCAGCGCAGGGGGTTCCTACAATGAGCAGTTCTTC
-	TRBJ1-5	-	TRBV18	CASSQDIYQPQHF	TGTGCCAGCTCACAAGACATCTATCAGCCCCAGCATTTT
-	TRBJ1-3	-	TRBV7-2	CASSLQRVNSGNTIYF	TGTGCCAGCAGCTTACAGCGGGTTAACTCTGGAAACACCATATATTTT
few	TRBJ2-7	TRBD2	TRBV30	CAWRTSGTYEQYF	TGTGCCTGGAGGACTAGCGGGACCTACGAGCAGTACTTC
-	TRBJ1-5	-	TRBV19	CASSILSMGDQPQHF	TGTGCCAGTAGTATATTGTCCATGGGAGATCAGCCCCAGCATTTT
-	TRBJ1-2	-	TRBV4-2	CASSQDLVQGGGYTF	TGTGCCAGCAGCCAAGATCTAGTACAGGGAGGGGGCTACACCTTC
few	TRBJ2-7	-	TRBV5-1	CASSSGPTYEQYF	TGCGCCAGCAGCTCGGGCCCTACCTACGAGCAGTACTTC
-	TRBJ2-7	-	TRBV7-2	CASSTGTNYEQYF	TGTGCCAGCAGCACCGGGACAAACTACGAGCAGTACTTC
-	TRBJ1-1	-	TRBV19	CASSILGSVNTEAFF	TGTGCCAGTAGTATTTTAGGGAGTGTGAACACTGAAGCTTTCTTT
-	TRBJ1-1	-	TRBV5-1	CASSLLPGAETEAFF	TGCGCCAGCAGCTTGCTCCCCGGGGCTGAAACTGAAGCTTTCTTT
-	TRBJ2-5	-	TRBV6-2/TRBV6-3	CASSYSSDQETQYF	TGTGCCAGCAGTTACTCGAGCGACCAAGAGACCCAGTACTTC
-	TRBJ2-1	TRBD2	TRBV6-1	CASSEEAGGHNEQFF	TGTGCCAGCAGTGAAGAAGCGGGAGGGCACAATGAGCAGTTCTTC
few	TRBJ2-5	-	TRBV5-1	CASSLYGSQETQYF	TGCGCCAGCAGCTTATACGGCAGCCAAGAGACCCAGTACTTC
-	TRBJ2-1	TRBD1	TRBV5-5	CASSLNRQGLFYNEQFF	TGTGCCAGCAGTCTAAATCGACAGGGCCTGTTCTACAATGAGCAGTTCTTC
medium-sized	TRBJ2-3	-	TRBV7-2	CASSLGGFRTDTQYF	TGTGCCAGCAGCTTAGGCGGATTTCGCACAGATACGCAGTATTTT
-	TRBJ1-5	-	TRBV10-3	CAISEGTGSNQPQHF	TGTGCCATCAGTGAGGGCACCGGAAGCAATCAGCCCCAGCATTTT
-	TRBJ1-5	-	TRBV28	CASSLFRTVLGQPQHF	TGTGCCAGCAGTTTATTTCGGACAGTCCTGGGTCAGCCCCAGCATTTT
-	TRBJ1-1	-	TRBV5-3	CARSRGGNTEAFF	TGTGCCAGATCCCGGGGCGGCAACACTGAAGCTTTCTTT
few	TRBJ1-5	TRBD1	TRBV2	CASRTGGSGYSNQPQHF	TGTGCCAGCAGGACAGGGGGCTCGGGGTATAGCAATCAGCCCCAGCATTTT
-	TRBJ2-3	TRBD1	TRBV5-6	CASSLRGWTGVADTQYF	TGTGCCAGCAGCTTAAGGGGTTGGACAGGGGTAGCAGATACGCAGTATTTT